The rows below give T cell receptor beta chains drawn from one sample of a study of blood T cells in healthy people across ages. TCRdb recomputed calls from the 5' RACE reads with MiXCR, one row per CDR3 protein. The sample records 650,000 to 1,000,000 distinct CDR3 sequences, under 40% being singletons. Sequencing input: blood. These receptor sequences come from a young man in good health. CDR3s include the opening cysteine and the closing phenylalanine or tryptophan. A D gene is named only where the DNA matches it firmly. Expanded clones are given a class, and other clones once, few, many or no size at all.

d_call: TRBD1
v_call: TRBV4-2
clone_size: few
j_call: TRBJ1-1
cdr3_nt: TGTGCCAGCAGCCTGTGGGACAGGGAGAACACTGAAGCTTTCTTT
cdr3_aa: CASSLWDRENTEAFF

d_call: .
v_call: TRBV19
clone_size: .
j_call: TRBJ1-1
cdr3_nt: TGTGCCAGTAGTGCGACCCGGGCCACTGAAGCTTTCTTT
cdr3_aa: CASSATRATEAFF

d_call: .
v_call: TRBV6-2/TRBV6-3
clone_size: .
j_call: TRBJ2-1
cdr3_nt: TGTGCCAGCAGCTTAGGGGACACAAGCTCCTACAATGAGCAGTTCTTC
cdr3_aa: CASSLGDTSSYNEQFF

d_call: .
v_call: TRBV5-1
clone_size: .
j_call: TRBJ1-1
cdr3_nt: TGCGCCAGCAGTACCAGGGACGGACTGGGAGCTTTCTTT
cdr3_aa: CASSTRDGLGAFF

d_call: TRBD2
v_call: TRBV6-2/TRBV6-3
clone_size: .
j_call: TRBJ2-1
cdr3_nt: TGTGCCAGCAGTAAGGGAGGGGGGCGGACTAGCGTTTCCCTTGAGCAGTTCTTC
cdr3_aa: CASSKGGGRTSVSLEQFF

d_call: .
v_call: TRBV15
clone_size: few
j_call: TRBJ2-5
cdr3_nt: TGTGCCACCAGCAGAGGGGTTGGGATTTCCCCCAATGAGCAGTACTTC
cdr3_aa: CATSRGVGISPNEQYF

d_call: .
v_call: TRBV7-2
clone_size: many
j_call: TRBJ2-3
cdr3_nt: TGTGCCAGCAGCCATTCTGGGGGGCTAGCAGATACGCAGTATTTT
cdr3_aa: CASSHSGGLADTQYF

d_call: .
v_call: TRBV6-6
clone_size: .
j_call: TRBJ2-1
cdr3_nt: TGTGCCAGCAGTTGGAAACTAGGTAGTGAGCAGTTCTTC
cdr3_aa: CASSWKLGSEQFF

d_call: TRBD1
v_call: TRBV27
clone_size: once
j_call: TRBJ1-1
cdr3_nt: TGTGCCAGCAGTTTTGGGGACAGGGGCACTGAAGCTTTCTTT
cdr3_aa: CASSFGDRGTEAFF

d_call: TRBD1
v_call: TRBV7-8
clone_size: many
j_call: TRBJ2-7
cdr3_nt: TGTGCCAGCAGCTCCTCCGGGACAGCATCCTACGAGCAGTACTTC
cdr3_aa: CASSSSGTASYEQYF

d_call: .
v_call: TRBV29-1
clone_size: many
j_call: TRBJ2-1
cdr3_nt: TGCAGCGTTGAAGGACGGTCAAATGAGCAGTTCTTC
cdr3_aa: CSVEGRSNEQFF

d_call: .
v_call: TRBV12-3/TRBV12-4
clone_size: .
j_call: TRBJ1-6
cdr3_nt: TGTGCCAGCAGTCCGCCTGGGAGGTATAATTCACCCCTCCACTTT
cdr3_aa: CASSPPGRYNSPLHF

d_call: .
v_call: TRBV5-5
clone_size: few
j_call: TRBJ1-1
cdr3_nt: TGTGCCAGCAGCGTGAGAGAGGGACAGAACACTGAAGCTTTCTTT
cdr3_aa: CASSVREGQNTEAFF

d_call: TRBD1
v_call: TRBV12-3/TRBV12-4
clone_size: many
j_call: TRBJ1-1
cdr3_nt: TGTGCCAGCAGCAGAACAGGGGGTGGTACTGAAGCTTTCTTT
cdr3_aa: CASSRTGGGTEAFF

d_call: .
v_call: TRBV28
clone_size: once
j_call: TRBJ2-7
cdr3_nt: TGTGCCAGCATTGCGCAGGGTGCTGGGACCTACGAGCAGTACTTC
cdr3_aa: CASIAQGAGTYEQYF

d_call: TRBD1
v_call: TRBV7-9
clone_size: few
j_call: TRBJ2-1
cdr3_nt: TGTGCCAGCAGCTTAGCACAGGGGGCGAATGAGCAGTTCTTC
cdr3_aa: CASSLAQGANEQFF

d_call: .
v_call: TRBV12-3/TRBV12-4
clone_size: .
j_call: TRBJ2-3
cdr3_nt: TGTGCCAGCAGTTTCCCGGGGGGCGGGGCAGATACGCAGTATTTT
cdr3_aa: CASSFPGGGADTQYF

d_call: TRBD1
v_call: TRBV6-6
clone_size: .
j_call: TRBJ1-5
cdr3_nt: TGTGCCAGCAGTACAGGGGGAGGTGGTCAGCCCCAGCATTTT
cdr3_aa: CASSTGGGGQPQHF

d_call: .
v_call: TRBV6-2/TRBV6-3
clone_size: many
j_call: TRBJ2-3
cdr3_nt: TGTGCCAGCAGTTATCGGCGGGACAGACCCACAGATACGCAGTATTTT
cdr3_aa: CASSYRRDRPTDTQYF

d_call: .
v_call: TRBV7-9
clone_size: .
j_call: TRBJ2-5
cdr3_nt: TGTGCCAGCAGCCGACCAGGGATGGAGACCCAGTACTTC
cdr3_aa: CASSRPGMETQYF

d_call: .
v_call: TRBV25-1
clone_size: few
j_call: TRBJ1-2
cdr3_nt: TGTGCCAGCAGTGAAGGGGGAGCCAACTATGGCTACACCTTC
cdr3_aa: CASSEGGANYGYTF

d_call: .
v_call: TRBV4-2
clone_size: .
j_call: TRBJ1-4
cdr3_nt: TGTGCCAGCAGCCACCCCGGGACCAGCGAAAAACTGTTTTTT
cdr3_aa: CASSHPGTSEKLFF

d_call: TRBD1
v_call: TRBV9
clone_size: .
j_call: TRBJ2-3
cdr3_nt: TGTGCCAGCAGCACTCAGACAGGGAGCAATACGCAGTATTTT
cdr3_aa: CASSTQTGSNTQYF

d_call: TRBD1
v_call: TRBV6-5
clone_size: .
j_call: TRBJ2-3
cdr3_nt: TGTGCCAGCAGTTATTTGGACAGGGAAGGGACGCAGTATTTT
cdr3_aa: CASSYLDREGTQYF

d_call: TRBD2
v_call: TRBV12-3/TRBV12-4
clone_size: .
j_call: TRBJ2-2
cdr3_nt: TGTGCCAGCAGTTTCCCTAGCGGGGTGAACACCGGGGAGCTGTTTTTT
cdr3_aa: CASSFPSGVNTGELFF

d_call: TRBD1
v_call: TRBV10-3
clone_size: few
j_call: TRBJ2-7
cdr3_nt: TGTGCCATCAGGGGGGGGGACAGGGTGATCGAGCAGTACTTC
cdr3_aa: CAIRGGDRVIEQYF

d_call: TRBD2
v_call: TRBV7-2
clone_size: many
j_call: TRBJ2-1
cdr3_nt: TGTGCCAGCAGCTCGAGCGGGGGGGTTGAGCAGTTCTTC
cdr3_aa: CASSSSGGVEQFF

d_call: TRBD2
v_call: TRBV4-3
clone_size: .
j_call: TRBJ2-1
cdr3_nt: TGCGCCAGCAGCCCACACCTCTTCTGGACTAGACCCTACAATGAGCAGTTCTTC
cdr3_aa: CASSPHLFWTRPYNEQFF

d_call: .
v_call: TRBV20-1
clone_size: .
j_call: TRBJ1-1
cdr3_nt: TGCAGTGCTAGTCGGGCGGTGAACACTGAAGCTTTCTTT
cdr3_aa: CSASRAVNTEAFF

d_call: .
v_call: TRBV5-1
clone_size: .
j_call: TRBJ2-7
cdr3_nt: TGCGCCAGCAGCGCGGGGACGGCCGGCTACGAGCAGTACTTC
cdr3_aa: CASSAGTAGYEQYF

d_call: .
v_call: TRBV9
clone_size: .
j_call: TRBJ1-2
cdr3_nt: TGTGCCAGCAGCGTAGGGGTGTCAGACCCCCTTGGCTACACCTTC
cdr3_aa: CASSVGVSDPLGYTF

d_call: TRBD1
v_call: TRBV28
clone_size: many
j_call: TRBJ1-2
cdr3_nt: TGTGCCAGCAGTATCGCGCCGGGACAGGGGATTGGCTACACCTTC
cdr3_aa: CASSIAPGQGIGYTF

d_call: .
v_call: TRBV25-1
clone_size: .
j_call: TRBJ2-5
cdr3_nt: TGTGCCAGCAGAGACAGCGGCCGGGAGACCCAGTACTTC
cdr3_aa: CASRDSGRETQYF

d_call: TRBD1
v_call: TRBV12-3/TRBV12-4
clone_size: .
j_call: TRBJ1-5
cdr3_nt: TGTGCCAGCAGTCAACAGGGGGCTCAGCCCCAGCATTTT
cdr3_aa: CASSQQGAQPQHF

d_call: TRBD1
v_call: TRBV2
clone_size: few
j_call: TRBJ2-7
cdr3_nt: TGTGCCAGTACTCCCCTCCCACCGGGACAGGGGTTTTACGAGCAGTACTTC
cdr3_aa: CASTPLPPGQGFYEQYF

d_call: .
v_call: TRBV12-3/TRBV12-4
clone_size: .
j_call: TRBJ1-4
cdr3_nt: TGTGCCAGCAGTTCGTACGAAAAACTGTTTTTT
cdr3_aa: CASSSYEKLFF

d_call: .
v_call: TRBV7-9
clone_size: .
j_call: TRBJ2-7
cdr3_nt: TGTGCCAGCAGCTTACTGGGGGGTGAACCCTACGAGCAGTACTTC
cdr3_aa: CASSLLGGEPYEQYF

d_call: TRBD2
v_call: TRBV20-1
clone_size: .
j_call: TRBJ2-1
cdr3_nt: TGCAGTGCTAGGGGACTAGCGGGAGATCGGGAGCAGTTCTTC
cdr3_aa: CSARGLAGDREQFF

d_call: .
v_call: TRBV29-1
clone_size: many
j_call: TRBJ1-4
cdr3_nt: TGCAGCGTTGAAGTGAGCCAAGCCTCTGAAAAACTGTTTTTT
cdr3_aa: CSVEVSQASEKLFF

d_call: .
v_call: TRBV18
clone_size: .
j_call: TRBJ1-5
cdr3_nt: TGTGCCAGCTCACCGGAACAGGGAAGTCAGCCCCAGCATTTT
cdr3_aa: CASSPEQGSQPQHF

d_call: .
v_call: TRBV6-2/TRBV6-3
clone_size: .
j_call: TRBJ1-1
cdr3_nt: TGTGCCAGCAGGGAGTCAGGGAGCACTGAAGCTTTCTTT
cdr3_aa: CASRESGSTEAFF

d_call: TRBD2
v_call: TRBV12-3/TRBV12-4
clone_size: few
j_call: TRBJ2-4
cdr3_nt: TGTGCCAGCAGTGAATCCGAGCTTAGGCGGGGGGGCCGTATAGCCAAAAACATTCAGTACTTC
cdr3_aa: CASSESELRRGGRIAKNIQYF

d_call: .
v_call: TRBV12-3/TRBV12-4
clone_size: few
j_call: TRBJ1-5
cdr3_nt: TGTGCCAGCAGCCAATCCCGACAGAGCAATCAGCCCCAGCATTTT
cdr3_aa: CASSQSRQSNQPQHF

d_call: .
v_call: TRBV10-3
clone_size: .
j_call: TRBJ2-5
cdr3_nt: TGTGCCATCAGCCAAACAGGGTTGTCCGACAATGAGCAGTACTTC
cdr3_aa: CAISQTGLSDNEQYF

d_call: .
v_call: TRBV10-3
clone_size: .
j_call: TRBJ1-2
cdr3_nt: TGTGCCATCAGTAACAGGGTCCATGACTATGGCTACACCTTC
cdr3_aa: CAISNRVHDYGYTF

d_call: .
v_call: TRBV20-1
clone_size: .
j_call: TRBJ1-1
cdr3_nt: TGCAGTGTCGGGGAGGCCGAAGCTTTCTTT
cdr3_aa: CSVGEAEAFF

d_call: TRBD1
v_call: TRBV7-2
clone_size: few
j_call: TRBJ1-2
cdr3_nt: TGTGCCAGCAGCTTACTGGACAGGGGGAACTATGGCTACACCTTC
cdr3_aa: CASSLLDRGNYGYTF

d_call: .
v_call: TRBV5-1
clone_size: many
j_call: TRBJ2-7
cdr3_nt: TGCGCCAGCAGCTTGCGACTACAACACTCCTACGAGCAGTACTTC
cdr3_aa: CASSLRLQHSYEQYF

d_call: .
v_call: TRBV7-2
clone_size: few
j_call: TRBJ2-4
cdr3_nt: TGTGCCAGCAGCTTAGCGGAGGGAACCAAAAACATTCAGTACTTC
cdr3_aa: CASSLAEGTKNIQYF